The rows below give T cell receptor beta chains drawn from one sample of a study of cytotoxic CD8 clonotypes in ibrutinib-treated CLL. Generated by immunoSEQ multiplex PCR, the TCRdb table keeps only in-frame clones and is missing some. The table has around 50,000 clones, 50% to 70% seen once. The source was PBMCs, collected after 24 months of ibrutinib treatment. These receptor sequences come from a human donor with chronic lymphocytic leukemia. Each CDR3 is given with its conserved first and last residue. The D gene is left open where the match is weak. The size entry is marked missing in some rows and otherwise reads once, few, many or a size class.

J gene	V gene	D gene	clone size	CDR3 DNA	CDR3 protein
TRBJ2-1	TRBV2	TRBD2	many	TGTGCCAGCAGGGTGGGACTAGTATCAAGGAATGAGCAGTTCTTC	CASRVGLVSRNEQFF
TRBJ2-1	TRBV5-6	TRBD2	once	TGTGCCAGCAGCCCGATATTAGCGGGAGTCGGCAATGAGCAGTTCTTC	CASSPILAGVGNEQFF
TRBJ1-2	TRBV2	TRBD1	few	TGTGCCAGCGAGGGACAGGGGAATTATGGCTACACCTTC	CASEGQGNYGYTF
TRBJ2-3	TRBV5-4	-	once	TGTGCCAGCAGCTTGGTTAGATTGGGAGATACGCAGTATTTT	CASSLVRLGDTQYF
TRBJ1-2	TRBV2	-	-	TGTGCCAGCAGTGAAGCGCGAGGCCATGGCTACACCTTC	CASSEARGHGYTF
TRBJ2-1	TRBV28	-	-	TGTGCCAGCAGACAAAGCTCCTACAATGAGCAGTTCTTC	CASRQSSYNEQFF
TRBJ2-3	TRBV7-9	-	few	TGTGCCAGCAGCCTAGGGGGGGCCCGCACAGATACGCAGTATTTT	CASSLGGARTDTQYF
TRBJ2-7	TRBV30	TRBD2	-	TGTGCCTGGAGTTCACTAAGCGGGAGTAGCCCCTACGAGCAGTACTTC	CAWSSLSGSSPYEQYF
TRBJ2-6	TRBV30	-	few	TGTGCCTGGAGTGCGGGACGGGCGACCCTCTCTGGGGCCAACGTCCTGACTTTC	CAWSAGRATLSGANVLTF
TRBJ2-3	TRBV4-2	TRBD2	-	TGTGCCAGCAGCCAGGGACTAGCGGGAGGGATGAATACGCAGTATTTT	CASSQGLAGGMNTQYF
TRBJ2-1	TRBV1	-	once	TGCACCAGCATACTAGCGGGAGAGGGGGTAAGAGATGAGCAGTTCTTC	CTSILAGEGVRDEQFF
TRBJ2-1	TRBV18	-	-	TGTGCCAGCTCACCACTCGAGCGGACCTCCTACAATGAGCAGTTCTTC	CASSPLERTSYNEQFF
TRBJ1-4	TRBV13	-	-	TGTGCCAGCAGCTTGGGGGAAAAACTGTTTTTT	CASSLGEKLFF
TRBJ1-2	TRBV5-6	-	-	TGTGCCAGCGGACCACAGGGATCTGACTATGGCTACACCTTC	CASGPQGSDYGYTF
TRBJ1-2	TRBV9	-	-	TGTGCCAGCAGCGTGGGGGGACGGAACTATGGCTACACCTTC	CASSVGGRNYGYTF
TRBJ2-1	TRBV7-2	TRBD2	few	TGTGCCAGCAGCCTGACTAGCGGGAGAGAGCAGTTCTTC	CASSLTSGREQFF
TRBJ1-1	TRBV6-1	-	-	TGTGCCAGCAGGGGAAGACCTGAAGCTTTCTTT	CASRGRPEAFF
TRBJ2-7	TRBV6-1	TRBD1	few	TGTGCCAGCAGCCCCGGGACAGCTTACGAGCAGTACTTC	CASSPGTAYEQYF
TRBJ1-2	TRBV5-6	-	-	TGTGCCAGCAGCTTTGGGACTAACTATGGCTACACCTTC	CASSFGTNYGYTF
TRBJ1-1	TRBV28	-	once	TGTGCCTCGGGTTTTGGGTACCGAACTCAAGCTTTCTTT	CASGFGYRTQAFF
TRBJ1-5	TRBV27	-	medium-sized	TGTGCCAGCAGCCTATGGCCCAATCAGCCCCAGCATTTT	CASSLWPNQPQHF
TRBJ2-7	TRBV28	TRBD1	few	TGTGCCAGCAGTTTAACAGGGGGGATTTCCGAGCAGTACTTC	CASSLTGGISEQYF
TRBJ1-4	TRBV11-3	-	-	TGTGCCAGCAAGAGATCGGGGAATGAAAAACTGTTTTTT	CASKRSGNEKLFF
TRBJ1-4	TRBV5-1	-	-	TGCGCCAGCAGCTTGGGAGGGAGTGAAAAACTGTTTTTT	CASSLGGSEKLFF
TRBJ2-1	TRBV4-1	-	-	TGCGCCAGCAGCCAAGATCCGATTGGGACGCCTAGCTCCTACAATGAGCAGTTCTTC	CASSQDPIGTPSSYNEQFF
TRBJ1-1	TRBV5-1	-	-	TGTGCCAGCAGCGCGGACCCAAGCAAAGCTTTCTTT	CASSADPSKAFF
TRBJ2-3	TRBV5-1	-	-	TGCGCCAGCAGCTTGGTTAGGCTGACAGATACGCAGTATTTT	CASSLVRLTDTQYF
TRBJ2-5	TRBV5-1	-	-	TGCGCCAGCAGGGGGGTCAGTGGAGAGACCCAGTACTTC	CASRGVSGETQYF
TRBJ1-2	TRBV13	-	medium-sized	TGTGCCAGCAGTGGCCGGTTTGGCTACACCTTC	CASSGRFGYTF